This paragraph covers one T cell receptor beta chain sequence. In its sample, this clone was seen a few times. Its antigen is currently not known. Base qualities were left out, and no much larger clone turns up one base away. The germline V gene specifies SGHAT as CDR1 and FQNNGV as CDR2. The junction carries 10 bases between V and J, which are trimmed by 2 bases and 3 bases respectively. The CDR3, from cysteine to phenylalanine, totals 15 residues. This entry keeps only the CDR3 DNA: 45 bases, framed from base 1. Rearranged CDR3 beta regions were amplified from genomic DNA with multiplex V and J primers using the immunoSEQ TRB Survey service. To keep depth equal across samples, survey-level sequencing depth of up to 500,000 reads per sample was applied. Libraries were purified and pooled, and sequencing was performed on Illumina technology. As for how the authors treated the data: immunoSEQ online tools were used for productive clonality, sample overlap, pairwise scatters, CDR3 beta length, V/D/J gene usage and productiveness. Alongside Shannon and Simpson indices, calculated diversity was computed as the number of unique rearrangements divided by total templates, multiplied by 100. Principal component analysis was performed on Z-score normalized data with the R prcomp function and the ggbiplot package. Morisita's index was used to measure clonal overlap between blood and rectum within each subject. Drawn from immuneACCESS, this table holds only the in-frame rearrangements with V and J called that TCRdb kept. Clones are partly lost; checked studies trace under half to an unresolved V gene and leave the rest unexplained. V and J calls and clone size come straight from that table; D and trimming were deduced from the DNA. In this sample the table shows fewer than 30,000 clones, about 67% of which occur a single time. The ten largest clonotypes hold approximately 8% of the sample.

The data are from a study of pediatric ulcerative colitis (dated by TCRdb to the late 2010s). With respect to the entire study: Seven ulcerative colitis patients had pancolitis and two had left-sided colitis, with histology consistent with ulcerative colitis in all. From under ten newly diagnosed, treatment-naive pediatric ulcerative colitis patients and a few non-IBD control children, paired blood and rectal samples were collected. The Pediatric Ulcerative Colitis Activity Index classified two patients as having mild disease, four as having moderate disease and three as having acute severe colitis.

Overall study outcomes, separate from this receptor: Significantly higher autologous blood-rectal clonal overlap was found in ulcerative colitis patients than in controls, which suggested increased T cell trafficking to inflamed tissue. Controls, mild-moderate and acute severe colitis patients were separated by rectal repertoire features, and reduced rectal diversity due to clonal expansions was observed in acute severe colitis. A couple of rectal CDR3 clonotypes were detected in all ulcerative colitis patients and were not detected in any of the controls. Because repertoires came from total lymphocyte DNA, patterns in rare subsets such as regulatory T cells may not be reflected. With only four individuals, the healthy control group was small. A couple of patients' blood samples yielded substantially fewer templates for technical reasons and were excluded from blood-rectal overlap analysis. Rectal pinch biopsies may have included blood-derived T cells, especially in patients with overt colitis.

During colonoscopy, one to two rectal pinch biopsies were obtained for research purposes. Ulcerative colitis patients had received no immunosuppressive medication before the diagnostic colonoscopy. Before DNA isolation, rectal biopsies were subjected to proteinase K digestion. The Wizard kit (Promega) was used to extract genomic DNA from blood and intestinal samples. The TCR was taken from a boy aged 5 to 17 with severe ulcerative colitis. The rearranged segments are TRBV11-2 and TRBJ1-4; too little of a D gene remains to name it. The specimen sequenced was gut tissue. The CDR3 protein sequence reads: CASSLLPNANEKLFF. The DNA sequence is TGTGCCAGCAGCTTATTACCCAATGCTAATGAAAAACTGTTTTTT.